Listed below are T cell receptor beta chains from one sample, sequenced in a study of CD8+CD57+ T cells in acquired aplastic anemia. MiXCR, applied by TCRdb to the reads, yields one record per CDR3 protein. The table shows 98,000 or so distinct CDR3 sequences, with about half occurring only once. Input material: sorted CD4+, CD8+, or CD8+CD57+ T cells (not recorded which) from PBMCs. These receptors came from a human donor in good health, serving as a control. Both conserved end residues are part of each CDR3. Each record gives: clone size, J gene, D gene, V gene, CDR3 DNA, CDR3 protein. The D gene is left open where the match is weak. Clone size appears in some rows only: once, few, many, or a class for an expanded clone.

once TRBJ2-7 - TRBV25-1 TGCGCCAGCAGTTACCCGAAACAGACCTACGAGCAGTACTTC CASSYPKQTYEQYF
many TRBJ1-3 - TRBV6-5 TGTGCCAGCAGTTACTCGGAGGGTTCATTAAACACCATATATTTT CASSYSEGSLNTIYF
- TRBJ2-2 TRBD2 TRBV7-3 TGTGCCAGCAGCTCCGGGGGGGACGGGGAGCTGTTTTTT CASSSGGDGELFF
medium-sized TRBJ2-7 - TRBV24-1 TGTGCCACCAGTGATATCCAGGGCGAGCAGTACTTC CATSDIQGEQYF
few TRBJ2-3 TRBD2 TRBV7-2 TGTGCCAGCAAAATTAGCGGGGGCACAGATACGCAGTATTTT CASKISGGTDTQYF
many TRBJ2-7 TRBD1 TRBV7-8 TGTGCCAGCAGCGAGATCGGACAGGGCGCCTTAACACCCTACGAGCAGTACTTC CASSEIGQGALTPYEQYF
- TRBJ2-1 - TRBV27 TGTGCCAGTACCCAGGGATACTCCTACAATGAGCAGTTCTTC CASTQGYSYNEQFF
many TRBJ2-7 TRBD1 TRBV4-1 TGCGCCAGCAGCCGAACAGGGGCCAGGGCCTACGAGCAGTACTTC CASSRTGARAYEQYF
- TRBJ2-2 TRBD1 TRBV10-3 TGTGCCAGCAGGGGGTACACCGGGGAGCTGTTTTTT CASRGYTGELFF
few TRBJ2-7 TRBD2 TRBV6-1 TGTGCCAGCACAAGCGGGGGGGCGAAGTCATCCGAGCAGTACTTC CASTSGGAKSSEQYF
many TRBJ2-7 - TRBV9 TGTGCCAGCGGCTTGGGGGGAATACATGCGGAGCAGTACTTC CASGLGGIHAEQYF
once TRBJ2-3 - TRBV20-1 TGCAGTGCTCAACACTCACAGACAGATACGCAGTATTTT CSAQHSQTDTQYF
- TRBJ2-6 - TRBV29-1 TGCAGCGTTGAAGGTACAGGAGCTGGGGCCAACGTCCTGACTTTC CSVEGTGAGANVLTF
- TRBJ1-2 TRBD1 TRBV4-3 TGCGCCGGCAGCCAAGCCCCTGACAGGGACTATGGCTACACCTTC CAGSQAPDRDYGYTF
- TRBJ1-1 - TRBV2 TGTGCCAGCACTACAAGCGGACCAACCCTATGGAACACTGAAGCTTTCTTT CASTTSGPTLWNTEAFF
many TRBJ1-2 - TRBV5-4 TGTGCCAGCAGCTTTGGACAGTACTATGGCTACACCTTC CASSFGQYYGYTF
medium-sized TRBJ2-7 TRBD1 TRBV25-1 TGTGCCAGCAGTGGGGACAGGAGCGGCTACGAGCAGTACTTC CASSGDRSGYEQYF
- TRBJ2-2 - TRBV7-2 TGTGCCAGCGGGGGTTTGAACACCGGGGAGCTGTTTTTT CASGGLNTGELFF
few TRBJ2-7 TRBD1 TRBV2 TGTGCCAGCAGACCGCAGGGGGCCTACGAGCAGTACTTC CASRPQGAYEQYF
few TRBJ1-1 TRBD1 TRBV19 TGTGCCAGTGCACCGCCCGGGACAGCGAACACTGAAGCTTTCTTT CASAPPGTANTEAFF
few TRBJ1-2 - TRBV29-1 TGCAGCGTTGGCTCGGGATCGGACAAGATCTATGGCTACACCTTC CSVGSGSDKIYGYTF
- TRBJ2-3 - TRBV25-1 TGTGCCAGCAGTTACAGGGGAGGGTCAGATACGCAGTATTTT CASSYRGGSDTQYF
- TRBJ2-1 - TRBV7-7 TGTGCTAGCAGCTTAGCCTCTAGCAATGAGCAGTTCTTC CASSLASSNEQFF
- TRBJ2-3 TRBD2 TRBV3-1 TGTGCCAGCAGCCTACCCGGGACTAGCTGGGGTGGAGATACGCAGTATTTT CASSLPGTSWGGDTQYF
- TRBJ2-7 TRBD2 TRBV2 TGTGCCAGCAGTGAAGCGCGCGAGCGGGAGGGCCCCTACGAGCAGTACTTC CASSEAREREGPYEQYF
- TRBJ2-7 - TRBV20-1 TGCAGTGCAGAGGGACGTACCTACGAGCAGTACTTC CSAEGRTYEQYF
many TRBJ1-1 - TRBV6-5 TGTGCCAGCAGTTACTCCGTTAGGTACACTGAAGCTTTCTTT CASSYSVRYTEAFF
- TRBJ2-2 TRBD2 TRBV6-5 TGTGCCAGCAGTTTACTAGCGGGCTCCGGGGAGCTGTTTTTT CASSLLAGSGELFF
- TRBJ2-7 TRBD2 TRBV7-3 TGTGCCAGCAGCTTAGGGCCTAGCGGGACTTACGAGCAGTACTTC CASSLGPSGTYEQYF
many TRBJ1-5 - TRBV11-2 TGTGCCAGCAGCTTAGGACACCATGGAAAGGATCAGCCCCAGCATTTT CASSLGHHGKDQPQHF
- TRBJ1-1 - TRBV14 TGTGCCAGCAGTCCCACCATTCAGGGGCTATTGAACACTGAAGCTTTCTTT CASSPTIQGLLNTEAFF
many TRBJ1-1 - TRBV11-2 TGTGCCAGCAGCGTCAGGGAAACTGAAGCTTTCTTT CASSVRETEAFF
few TRBJ1-1 - TRBV30 TGTGCCTGGAGTGCCCAGGGGAACACTGAAGCTTTCTTT CAWSAQGNTEAFF
many TRBJ2-7 - TRBV4-3 TGCGCCAGCAGCCCCCAGGGGCAATCCTACGAGCAGTACTTC CASSPQGQSYEQYF
- TRBJ2-3 TRBD1 TRBV6-2/TRBV6-3 TGTGCCAGCAGTTTTGGTCTTTGGGACAGGGAGACAGATACGCAGTATTTT CASSFGLWDRETDTQYF
many TRBJ1-1 - TRBV5-4 TGTGCCAGCAGCTTGATGAACACTGAAGCTTTCTTT CASSLMNTEAFF
- TRBJ2-7 TRBD2 TRBV13 TGTGCCAGCAGTATACTAGCGGGGGGGAACGAGCAGTACTTC CASSILAGGNEQYF
- TRBJ2-1 - TRBV7-2 TGTGCCAGCAGCGACGGGGCGGGCAATGAGCAGTTCTTC CASSDGAGNEQFF